This T cell receptor beta chain came from a study of metastatic and nonmetastatic thyroid tumors (dated by TCRdb to about 2020). Study-wide context: For patients with malignant and with benign thyroid disease, the researchers compared repertoires between peripheral blood samples and tumor or nodule tissue samples. Summary of the overall study and its limitations: In both blood and tumor samples, malignant tumors were reported to have significantly higher TCR beta diversity than benign nodules.

Of note for this clone: It lacks a known antigen. Base qualities were left out, and no much larger clone turns up one base away.

Library construction relied on PCR. Sequencing used an Illumina HiSeq 4000. High-throughput sequencing was used to profile the TCR beta-chain CDR3 region of each patient. The source study handled its data this way. Drawing on CDR3 differences between clinicopathological groups, the researchers built a classifier meant to tell apart patients with distant-metastatic papillary thyroid cancer. The Shannon index was used to assess repertoire diversity, and the Morisita-Horn index was used to assess tumor-blood repertoire similarity. TCRdb trimmed public reads at Q25 via fastp, called clones via MiXCR and kept in-frame beta chains. The V and J calls and clone size are TCRdb's, not the authors'. This sample has about 13,000 clones in its table, and around a quarter of those were observed once. The ten largest clones take up 3.6% of the sample. No treatment had been received by any patient before thyroid surgery. The study retrospectively analysed patient clinical samples collected from the early 2010s to the late 2010s using T-cell receptor beta sequencing.

The CDR3 measures 15 amino acids from cysteine to phenylalanine. Of the read, only the CDR3 DNA is kept; its 45 bases are in frame from base 1. V loses 6 bases at its end and J loses 6 bases; junction bases beyond the gene matches: 7. For CDR1 and CDR2, the germline V gene (reference sequence) lists DFQATT and SNEGSKA. This receptor chain uses TRBV20-1 and TRBJ2-2, with 13 bases in between that match TRBD2. The clonotype was recovered from a female donor with papillary thyroid cancer or a benign thyroid nodule (not recorded which). Some clones in this sample may be carry-over from other donors' samples. The sample was blood. DNA sequence: TGCAGTGCGGCACTAGCGGGAGGGCCCGCCGGGGAGCTGTTTTTT. This gives the protein CSAALAGGPAGELFF.